This TCR beta chain was captured by sequencing in a study of blood T cell repertoires in COVID-19. Germline V gene sequence: CDR1 LGHDT, CDR2 YNNKEL (reference sequence). The CDR3 is made up of 15 amino acids. The V gene lost 4 bases and the J gene lost 1 base, with 13 bases spanning the gap. Repertoires were generated with immunoSEQ multiplex PCR, while TCRdb's copy carries only in-frame clones and drops some. The table has 650,000 to 800,000 clones, 70% to 90% seen once. The sequenced sample was peripheral blood. This TCR came from a woman aged 18-30 years with acute or convalescent COVID-19. The V call is TRBV3-1 (or the pseudogene TRBV3-2), the J call TRBJ1-1; unclear D gene. CDR3 region: CASSLHKWRNTEAFF. The CDR3 coding sequence is TGTGCCAGCAGCCTCCACAAGTGGAGGAACACTGAAGCTTTCTTT.